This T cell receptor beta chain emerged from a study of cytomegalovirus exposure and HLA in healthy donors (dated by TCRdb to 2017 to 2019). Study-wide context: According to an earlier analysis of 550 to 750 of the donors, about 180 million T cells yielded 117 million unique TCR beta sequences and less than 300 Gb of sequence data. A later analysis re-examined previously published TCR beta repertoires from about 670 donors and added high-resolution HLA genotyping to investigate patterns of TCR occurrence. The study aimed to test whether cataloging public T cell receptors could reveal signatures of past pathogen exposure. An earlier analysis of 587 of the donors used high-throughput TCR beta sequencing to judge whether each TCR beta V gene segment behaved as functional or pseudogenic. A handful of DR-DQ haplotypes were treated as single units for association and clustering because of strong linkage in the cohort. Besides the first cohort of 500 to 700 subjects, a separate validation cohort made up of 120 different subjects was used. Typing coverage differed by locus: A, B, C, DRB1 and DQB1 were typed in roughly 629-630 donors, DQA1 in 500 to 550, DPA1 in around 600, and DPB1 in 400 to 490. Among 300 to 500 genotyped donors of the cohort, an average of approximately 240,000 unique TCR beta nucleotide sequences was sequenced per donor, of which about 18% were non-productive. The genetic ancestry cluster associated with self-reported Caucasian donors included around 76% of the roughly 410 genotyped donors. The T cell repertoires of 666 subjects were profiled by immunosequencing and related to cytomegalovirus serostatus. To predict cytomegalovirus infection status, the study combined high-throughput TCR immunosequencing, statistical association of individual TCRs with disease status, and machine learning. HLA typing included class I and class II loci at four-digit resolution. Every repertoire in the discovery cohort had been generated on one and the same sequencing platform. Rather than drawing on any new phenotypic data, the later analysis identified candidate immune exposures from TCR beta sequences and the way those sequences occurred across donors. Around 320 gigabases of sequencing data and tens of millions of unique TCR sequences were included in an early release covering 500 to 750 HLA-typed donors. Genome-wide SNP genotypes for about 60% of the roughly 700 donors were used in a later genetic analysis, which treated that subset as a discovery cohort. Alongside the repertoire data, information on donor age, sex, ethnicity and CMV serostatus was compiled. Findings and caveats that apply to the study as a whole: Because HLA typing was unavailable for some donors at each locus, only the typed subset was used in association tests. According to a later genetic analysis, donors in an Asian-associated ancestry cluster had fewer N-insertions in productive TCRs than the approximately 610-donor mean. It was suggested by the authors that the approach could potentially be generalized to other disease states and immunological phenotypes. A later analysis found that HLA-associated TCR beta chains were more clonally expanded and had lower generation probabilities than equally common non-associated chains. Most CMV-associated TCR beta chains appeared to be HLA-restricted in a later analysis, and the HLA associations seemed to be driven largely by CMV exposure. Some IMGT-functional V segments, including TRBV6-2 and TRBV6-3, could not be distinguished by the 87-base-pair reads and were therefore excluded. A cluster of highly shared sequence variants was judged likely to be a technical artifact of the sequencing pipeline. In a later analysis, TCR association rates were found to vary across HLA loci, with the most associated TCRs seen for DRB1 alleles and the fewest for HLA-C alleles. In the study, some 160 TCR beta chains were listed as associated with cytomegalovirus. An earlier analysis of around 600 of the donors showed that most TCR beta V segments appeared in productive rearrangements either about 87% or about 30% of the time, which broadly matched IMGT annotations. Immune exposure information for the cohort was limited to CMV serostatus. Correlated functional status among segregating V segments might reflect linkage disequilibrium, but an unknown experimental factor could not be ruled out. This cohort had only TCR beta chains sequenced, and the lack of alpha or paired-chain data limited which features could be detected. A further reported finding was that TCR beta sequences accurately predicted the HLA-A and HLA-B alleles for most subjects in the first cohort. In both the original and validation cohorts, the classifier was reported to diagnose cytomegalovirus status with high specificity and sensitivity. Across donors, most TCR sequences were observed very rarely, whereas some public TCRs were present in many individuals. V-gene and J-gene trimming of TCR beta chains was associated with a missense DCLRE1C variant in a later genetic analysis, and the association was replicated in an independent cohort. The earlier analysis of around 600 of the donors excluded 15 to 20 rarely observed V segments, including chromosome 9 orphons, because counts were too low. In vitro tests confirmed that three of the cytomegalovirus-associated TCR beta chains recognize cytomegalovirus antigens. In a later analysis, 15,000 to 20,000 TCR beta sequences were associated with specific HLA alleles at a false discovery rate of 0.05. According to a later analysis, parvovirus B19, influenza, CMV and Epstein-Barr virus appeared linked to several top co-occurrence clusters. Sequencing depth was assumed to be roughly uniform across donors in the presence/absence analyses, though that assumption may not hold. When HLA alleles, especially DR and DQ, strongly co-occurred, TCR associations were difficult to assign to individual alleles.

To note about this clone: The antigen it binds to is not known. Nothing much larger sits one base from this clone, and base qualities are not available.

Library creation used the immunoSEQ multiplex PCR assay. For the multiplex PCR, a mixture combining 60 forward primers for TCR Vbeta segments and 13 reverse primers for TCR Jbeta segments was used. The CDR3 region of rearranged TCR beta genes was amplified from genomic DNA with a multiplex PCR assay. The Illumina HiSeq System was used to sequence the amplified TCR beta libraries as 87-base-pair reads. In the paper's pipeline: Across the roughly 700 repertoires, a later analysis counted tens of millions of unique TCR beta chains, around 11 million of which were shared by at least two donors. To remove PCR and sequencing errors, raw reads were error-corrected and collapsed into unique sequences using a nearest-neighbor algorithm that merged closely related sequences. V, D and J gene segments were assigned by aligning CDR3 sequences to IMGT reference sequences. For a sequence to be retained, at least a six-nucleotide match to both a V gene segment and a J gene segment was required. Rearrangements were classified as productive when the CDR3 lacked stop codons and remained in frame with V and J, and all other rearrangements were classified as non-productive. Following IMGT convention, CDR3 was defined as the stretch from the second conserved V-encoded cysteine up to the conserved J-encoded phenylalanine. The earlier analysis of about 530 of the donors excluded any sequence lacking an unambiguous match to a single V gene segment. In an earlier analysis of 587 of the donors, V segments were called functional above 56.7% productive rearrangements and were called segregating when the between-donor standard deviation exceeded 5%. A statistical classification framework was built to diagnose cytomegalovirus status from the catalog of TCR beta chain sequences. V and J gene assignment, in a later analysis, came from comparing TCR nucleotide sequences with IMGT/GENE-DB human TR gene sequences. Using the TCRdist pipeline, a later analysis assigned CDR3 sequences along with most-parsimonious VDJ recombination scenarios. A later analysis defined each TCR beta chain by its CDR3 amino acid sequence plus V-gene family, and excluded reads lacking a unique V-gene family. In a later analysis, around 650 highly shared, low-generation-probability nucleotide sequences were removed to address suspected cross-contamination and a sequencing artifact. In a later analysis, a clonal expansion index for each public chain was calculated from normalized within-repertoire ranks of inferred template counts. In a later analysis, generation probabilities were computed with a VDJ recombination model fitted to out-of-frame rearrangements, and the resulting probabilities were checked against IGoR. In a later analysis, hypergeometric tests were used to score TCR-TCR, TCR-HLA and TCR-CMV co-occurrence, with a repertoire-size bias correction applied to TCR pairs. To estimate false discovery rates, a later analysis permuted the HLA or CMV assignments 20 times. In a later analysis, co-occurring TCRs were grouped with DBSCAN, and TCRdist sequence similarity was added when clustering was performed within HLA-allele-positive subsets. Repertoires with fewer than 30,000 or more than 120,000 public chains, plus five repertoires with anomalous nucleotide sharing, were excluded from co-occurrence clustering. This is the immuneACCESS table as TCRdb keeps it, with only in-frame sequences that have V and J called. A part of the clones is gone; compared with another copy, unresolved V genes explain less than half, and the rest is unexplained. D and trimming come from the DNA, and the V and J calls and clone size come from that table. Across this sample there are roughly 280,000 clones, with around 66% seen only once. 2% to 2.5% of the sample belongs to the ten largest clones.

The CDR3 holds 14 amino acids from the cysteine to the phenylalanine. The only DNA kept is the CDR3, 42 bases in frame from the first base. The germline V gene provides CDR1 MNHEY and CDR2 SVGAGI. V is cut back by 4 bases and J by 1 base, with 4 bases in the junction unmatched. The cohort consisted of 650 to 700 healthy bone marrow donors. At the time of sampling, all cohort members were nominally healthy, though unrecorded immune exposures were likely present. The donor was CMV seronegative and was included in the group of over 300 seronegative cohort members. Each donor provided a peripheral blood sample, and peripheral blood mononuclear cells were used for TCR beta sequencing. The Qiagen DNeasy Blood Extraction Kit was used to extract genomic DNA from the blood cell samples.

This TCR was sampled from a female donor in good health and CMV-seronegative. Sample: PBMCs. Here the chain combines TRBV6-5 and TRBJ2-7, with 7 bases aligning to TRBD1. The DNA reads TGTGCCAGCAGTTTGAACAGGGGATCCTACGAGCAGTACTTC. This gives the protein CASSLNRGSYEQYF.